This is a list of T cell receptor beta chains from one sample in a study of cytomegalovirus exposure and HLA in healthy donors. The table came from immunoSEQ multiplex PCR; TCRdb's copy has only in-frame clones and leaves some out. The sample yields under 200,000 clones, about an eighth seen once. Sequencing was carried out using PBMCs. The receptors were gathered from a man aged 50 to 60 in good health and CMV-seropositive. CDR3s include the opening cysteine and the closing phenylalanine or tryptophan. Each record gives: J gene, clone size, D gene, V gene, CDR3 protein, CDR3 DNA. D genes are given only for firm matches. The size field is filled for only some rows; it gives once, few, many or a size class.

TRBJ2-5 | . | . | TRBV7-8 | CASSLAGQLRETQYF | TGTGCCAGCAGCTTAGCGGGACAACTGAGGGAGACCCAGTACTTC
TRBJ1-4 | . | TRBD1 | TRBV27 | CASRGYLGMDRSGSGTNEKLFF | TGTGCCAGCAGGGGGTATTTGGGGATGGACAGGAGCGGATCTGGAACTAATGAAAAACTGTTTTTT
TRBJ2-2 | few | . | TRBV6-5 | CASSYEGGTGELFF | TGTGCCAGCAGTTACGAGGGTGGGACCGGGGAGCTGTTTTTT
TRBJ2-5 | . | . | TRBV5-4 | CASSPIDSEETQYF | TGTGCCAGCAGCCCTATCGACAGCGAAGAGACCCAGTACTTC
TRBJ1-6 | . | . | TRBV7-3 | CASSLTQDSPLHF | TGTGCCAGCAGCTTAACGCAGGATTCACCCCTCCACTTT
TRBJ2-3 | few | . | TRBV30 | CAWSRNRVFTDTQYF | TGTGCCTGGAGCCGGAACAGGGTTTTCACAGATACGCAGTATTTT
TRBJ1-5 | few | . | TRBV28 | CASTRRNQPQHF | TGTGCCAGCACCCGCAGGAATCAGCCCCAGCATTTT
TRBJ2-3 | few | . | TRBV7-9 | CASLETSGSTDTQYF | TGTGCCAGCCTCGAGACGAGCGGGAGCACAGATACGCAGTATTTT
TRBJ1-2 | . | TRBD1 | TRBV27 | CASRRQGRFYGYTF | TGTGCCAGCCGCCGACAGGGGCGTTTCTATGGCTACACCTTC
TRBJ2-1 | once | TRBD2 | TRBV4-3 | CASSQDPGGDGHEQFF | TGCGCCAGCAGCCAAGACCCGGGGGGGGACGGGCATGAGCAGTTCTTC
TRBJ2-7 | few | TRBD1 | TRBV19 | CASSTGQGSPEQYF | TGTGCCAGTAGTACGGGACAGGGATCCCCCGAGCAGTACTTC
TRBJ2-5 | many | . | TRBV29-1 | CSARGGRSMYQETQYF | TGCAGCGCGAGGGGGGGGCGGTCCATGTACCAAGAGACCCAGTACTTC
TRBJ2-2 | few | . | TRBV18 | CASSPRRTLADTGELFF | TGTGCCAGCTCTCCTCGTAGAACCCTCGCGGACACCGGGGAGCTGTTTTTT
TRBJ1-2 | . | TRBD1 | TRBV5-1 | CASSSGQVSVGGYTF | TGCGCCAGCAGCTCCGGACAGGTTTCCGTGGGTGGCTACACCTTC
TRBJ2-1 | . | TRBD1 | TRBV5-6 | CASSLKTGALSYNEQFF | TGTGCCAGCAGCTTGAAGACAGGGGCGCTTTCCTACAATGAGCAGTTCTTC
TRBJ2-2 | . | . | TRBV27 | CASSFSTGELFF | TGTGCCAGCAGTTTCTCTACCGGGGAGCTGTTTTTT
TRBJ1-6 | few | . | TRBV9 | CASSVLDSYNSPLHF | TGTGCCAGCAGCGTGTTAGACTCCTATAATTCACCCCTCCACTTT
TRBJ1-3 | . | TRBD1 | TRBV9 | CASSSRTGNGDTIYF | TGTGCCAGCAGCTCTAGGACAGGGAATGGTGACACCATATATTTT
TRBJ1-5 | few | . | TRBV4-2 | CASSQEGGNQPQHF | TGTGCCAGCAGCCAAGAGGGAGGGAATCAGCCCCAGCATTTT
TRBJ1-3 | few | . | TRBV7-8 | CASSYSGGNTIYF | TGTGCCAGCAGTTATTCAGGGGGAAACACCATATATTTT
TRBJ2-3 | few | TRBD2 | TRBV7-2 | CASSPTSGPDTQYF | TGTGCCAGCAGCCCGACTAGCGGACCAGATACGCAGTATTTT
TRBJ1-2 | few | TRBD1 | TRBV11-3 | CASSLARTGKYGYTF | TGTGCCAGCAGCTTAGCCCGGACAGGGAAATATGGCTACACCTTC
TRBJ1-6 | few | . | TRBV30 | CAWNPGRNSPLHF | TGTGCCTGGAACCCAGGGAGGAATTCACCCCTCCACTTT
TRBJ2-7 | few | . | TRBV6-1 | CASTNRHSSYEQYF | TGTGCCAGCACCAACAGGCACTCTTCCTACGAGCAGTACTTC
TRBJ1-1 | . | . | TRBV19 | CASSMSLNTEAFF | TGTGCCAGTAGTATGAGTCTGAACACTGAAGCTTTCTTT
TRBJ1-5 | few | . | TRBV6-1 | CASSRDNYSNQPQHF | TGTGCCAGCAGCCGGGACAACTATAGCAATCAGCCCCAGCATTTT
TRBJ2-4 | . | TRBD1 | TRBV19 | CASSIGIGTGSQMDIQYF | TGTGCCAGTAGTATCGGAATCGGGACAGGCTCCCAAATGGACATTCAGTACTTC
TRBJ2-3 | . | TRBD1 | TRBV7-2 | CASSRDRFTDTQYF | TGTGCCAGCAGCAGGGACAGATTCACAGATACGCAGTATTTT
TRBJ2-1 | . | . | TRBV27 | CASSLFRAVEQFF | TGTGCCAGCAGTTTATTTAGAGCGGTTGAGCAGTTCTTC
TRBJ1-2 | . | . | TRBV5-1 | CASSSTNQGSLGYTF | TGCGCCAGCAGTTCAACTAACCAGGGTTCGCTTGGCTACACCTTC
TRBJ2-5 | . | . | TRBV5-4 | CASSLGTSRGETQYF | TGTGCCAGCAGCCTGGGGACCTCCCGGGGAGAGACCCAGTACTTC
TRBJ1-1 | few | TRBD1 | TRBV30 | CAWRGDSETEAFF | TGTGCCTGGAGGGGGGACAGCGAAACTGAAGCTTTCTTT
TRBJ2-5 | few | . | TRBV6-5 | CASGGWGETQYF | TGTGCCAGCGGGGGGTGGGGGGAGACCCAGTACTTC
TRBJ2-7 | . | . | TRBV16 | CASSQSSQGYYEQYF | TGTGCCAGCAGCCAATCGAGTCAGGGCTACTACGAGCAGTACTTC
TRBJ2-2 | few | . | TRBV29-1 | CSAVTGGSGELFF | TGCAGCGCCGTGACAGGCGGGAGCGGGGAGCTGTTTTTT
TRBJ2-1 | few | . | TRBV28 | CASTLDRGNEQFF | TGTGCCAGCACCCTTGATAGGGGGAATGAGCAGTTCTTC
TRBJ1-2 | few | . | TRBV29-1 | CSAVEDGYTF | TGCAGCGCTGTCGAGGATGGCTACACCTTC
TRBJ1-2 | few | TRBD1 | TRBV19 | CATLPQDRGQLGYTF | TGTGCCACTCTTCCCCAAGACAGGGGGCAGCTTGGCTACACCTTC
TRBJ1-2 | few | TRBD1 | TRBV27 | CASSPGQGLNYGYTF | TGTGCCAGCAGTCCGGGACAGGGCCTTAACTATGGCTACACCTTC
TRBJ1-5 | . | TRBD1 | TRBV18 | CASSPRTGVDQPQHF | TGTGCCAGCTCACCGAGGACAGGGGTAGATCAGCCCCAGCATTTT
TRBJ2-5 | few | TRBD2 | TRBV5-4 | CASSPPPLAGEETQYF | TGTGCCAGCAGCCCACCACCGCTAGCGGGGGAAGAGACCCAGTACTTC
TRBJ1-1 | few | . | TRBV7-8 | CASSLGQGWNTEAFF | TGTGCCAGCAGCCTAGGGCAGGGCTGGAACACTGAAGCTTTCTTT
TRBJ2-7 | once | TRBD1 | TRBV11-3 | CASSSTGQGAYEQYF | TGTGCCAGCAGCAGTACCGGACAGGGGGCCTACGAGCAGTACTTC
TRBJ2-3 | . | TRBD2 | TRBV6-5 | CASSYSGGGADTQYF | TGTGCCAGCAGTTACTCCGGCGGGGGGGCTGATACGCAGTATTTT